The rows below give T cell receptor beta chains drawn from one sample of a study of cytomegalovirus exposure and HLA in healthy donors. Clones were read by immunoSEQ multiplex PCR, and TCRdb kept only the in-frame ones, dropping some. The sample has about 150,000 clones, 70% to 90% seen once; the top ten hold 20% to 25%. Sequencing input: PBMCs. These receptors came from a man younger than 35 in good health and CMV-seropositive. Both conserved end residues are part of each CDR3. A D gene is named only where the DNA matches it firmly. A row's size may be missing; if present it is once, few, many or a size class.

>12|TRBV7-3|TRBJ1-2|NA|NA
CASSADSYGYTF
TGTGCCAGCAGCGCTGACAGCTATGGCTACACCTTC
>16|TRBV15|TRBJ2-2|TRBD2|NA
CATSSGGGWNTGELFF
TGTGCCACCTCTAGCGGGGGCGGTTGGAACACCGGGGAGCTGTTTTTT
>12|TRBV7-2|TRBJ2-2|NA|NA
CASSFQVGELFF
TGTGCCAGCAGCTTCCAGGTCGGGGAGCTGTTTTTT
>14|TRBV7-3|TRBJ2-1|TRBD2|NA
CASSRSGRVNEQFF
TGTGCCAGCAGCCGAAGCGGGAGGGTGAATGAGCAGTTCTTC
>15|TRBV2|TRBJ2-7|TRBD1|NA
CASSEGNRGRGEQYF
TGTGCCAGCAGTGAGGGGAACAGGGGGCGCGGCGAGCAGTACTTC
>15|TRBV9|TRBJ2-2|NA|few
CASSAGGQNTGELFF
TGTGCCAGCAGCGCGGGGGGACAGAACACCGGGGAGCTGTTTTTT
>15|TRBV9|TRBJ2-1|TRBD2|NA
CASSGRTSSYNEQFF
TGTGCCAGCAGCGGGAGGACTAGTTCCTACAATGAGCAGTTCTTC
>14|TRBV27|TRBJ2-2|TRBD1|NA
CASTGQGITGELFF
TGTGCCAGCACGGGACAGGGAATTACCGGGGAGCTGTTTTTT
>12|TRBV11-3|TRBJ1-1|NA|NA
CASRGGGTEAFF
TGTGCCAGCAGGGGAGGAGGGACTGAAGCTTTCTTT
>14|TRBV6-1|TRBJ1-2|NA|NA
CASSETAYNYGYTF
TGTGCCAGCAGTGAGACTGCGTACAATTATGGCTACACCTTC
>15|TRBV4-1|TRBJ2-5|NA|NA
CASSQDWSNQETQYF
TGCGCCAGCAGCCAAGATTGGTCTAACCAAGAGACCCAGTACTTC
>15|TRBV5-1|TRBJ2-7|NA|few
CASSLAPGGGYEQYF
TGCGCCAGCAGCTTGGCCCCTGGGGGCGGGTACGAGCAGTACTTC
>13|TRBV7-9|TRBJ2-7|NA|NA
CASNRDTSYEQYF
TGTGCCAGCAACAGGGACACCTCCTACGAGCAGTACTTC
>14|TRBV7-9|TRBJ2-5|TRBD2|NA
CASSNSGRGETQYF
TGTGCCAGCAGCAATAGCGGGAGGGGAGAGACCCAGTACTTC
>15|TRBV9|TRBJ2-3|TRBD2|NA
CASSPGTSGTDTQYF
TGTGCCAGCAGCCCCGGGACTAGCGGCACAGATACGCAGTATTTT
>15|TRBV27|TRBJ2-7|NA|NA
CASSPETRRAYEQYF
TGTGCCAGCAGTCCAGAAACGAGGCGGGCCTACGAGCAGTACTTC
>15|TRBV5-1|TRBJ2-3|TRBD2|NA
CASNGLAGSTDTQYF
TGCGCCAGCAACGGACTAGCGGGAAGCACAGATACGCAGTATTTT
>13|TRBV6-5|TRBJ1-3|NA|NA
CASSAWTAGTIYF
TGTGCCAGCAGCGCCTGGACAGCCGGCACCATATATTTT
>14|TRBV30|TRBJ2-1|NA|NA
CAWIRGSQYNEQFF
TGTGCCTGGATACGAGGGAGCCAGTACAATGAGCAGTTCTTC
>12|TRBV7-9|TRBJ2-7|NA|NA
CASSDAGDEQYF
TGTGCCAGCAGCGACGCCGGGGACGAGCAGTACTTC
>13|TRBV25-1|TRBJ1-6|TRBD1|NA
CASSGTGVSPLHF
TGTGCCAGCAGTGGGACAGGGGTTTCACCCCTCCACTTT
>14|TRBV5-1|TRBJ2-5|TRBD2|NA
CASKRVAGGETQYF
TGCGCCAGCAAGAGGGTAGCGGGAGGAGAGACCCAGTACTTC
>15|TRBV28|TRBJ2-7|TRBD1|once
CASKTSGTGSRRVYF
TGTGCCAGCAAAACCTCCGGGACAGGGTCCCGCCGGGTTTATTTC
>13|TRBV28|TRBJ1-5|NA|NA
CASMKGGNQPQHF
TGTGCCAGCATGAAGGGAGGCAATCAGCCCCAGCATTTT
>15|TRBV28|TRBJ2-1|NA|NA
CASSLGGFGGQGQFF
TGTGCCAGCAGTTTAGGCGGTTTTGGCGGTCAGGGGCAGTTCTTC
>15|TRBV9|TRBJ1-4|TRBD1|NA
CASSVTGSANEKLFF
TGTGCCAGCAGCGTGACAGGGTCGGCTAATGAAAAACTGTTTTTT
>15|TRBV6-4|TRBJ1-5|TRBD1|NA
CASSFGQGMSQPQHF
TGTGCCAGCAGTTTTGGACAGGGGATGAGTCAGCCCCAGCATTTT
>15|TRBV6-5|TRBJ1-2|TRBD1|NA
CASSYSATGKGGYTF
TGTGCCAGCAGTTACTCAGCGACAGGGAAAGGCGGCTACACCTTC
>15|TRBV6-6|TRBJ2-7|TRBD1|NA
CASRVPGTGSYEQYF
TGTGCCAGCAGGGTCCCGGGGACAGGGTCCTACGAGCAGTACTTC
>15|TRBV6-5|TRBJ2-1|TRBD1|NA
CASSHHRGRYNEQFF
TGTGCCAGCAGCCACCACAGGGGGCGGTACAATGAGCAGTTCTTC
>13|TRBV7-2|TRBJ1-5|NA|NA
CASAGDGNQPQHF
TGTGCCAGCGCGGGGGATGGAAATCAGCCCCAGCATTTT
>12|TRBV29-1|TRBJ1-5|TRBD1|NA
CSVGQGDQPQHF
TGCAGCGTTGGACAGGGCGATCAGCCCCAGCATTTT
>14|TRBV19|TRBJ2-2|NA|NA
CATSPTQGIQELFF
TGTGCCACCTCACCAACACAGGGAATTCAGGAGCTGTTTTTT
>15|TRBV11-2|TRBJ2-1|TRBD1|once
CASSPGQGAYNEQFF
TGTGCCAGCAGCCCGGGACAGGGGGCCTACAATGAGCAGTTCTTC
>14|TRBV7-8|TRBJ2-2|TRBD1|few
CASRRTGGSGELFF
TGTGCCAGCAGGAGGACAGGGGGCTCCGGGGAGCTGTTTTTT
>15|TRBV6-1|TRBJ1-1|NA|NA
CASRSGGRANTEAFF
TGTGCCAGCAGGTCGGGCGGCAGGGCGAACACTGAAGCTTTCTTT
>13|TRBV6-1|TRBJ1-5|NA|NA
CASSGGSNQPQHF
TGTGCCAGCAGTGGCGGTAGCAATCAGCCCCAGCATTTT
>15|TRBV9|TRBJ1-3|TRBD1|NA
CASSVAQGPGNTIYF
TGTGCCAGCAGCGTAGCACAGGGGCCTGGAAACACCATATATTTT
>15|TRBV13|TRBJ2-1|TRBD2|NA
CASRSGGASYNEQFF
TGTGCCAGCAGATCGGGGGGAGCGTCCTACAATGAGCAGTTCTTC
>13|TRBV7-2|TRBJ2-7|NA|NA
CASSWPGQHEQYF
TGTGCCAGCAGCTGGCCGGGACAACACGAGCAGTACTTC
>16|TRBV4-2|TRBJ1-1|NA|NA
CASSPTNLQGDTEAFF
TGTGCCAGCAGCCCAACGAACCTACAGGGTGACACTGAAGCTTTCTTT
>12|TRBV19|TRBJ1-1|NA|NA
CASRARATEAFF
TGTGCCAGTCGAGCCAGGGCCACTGAAGCTTTCTTT
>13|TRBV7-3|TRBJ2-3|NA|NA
CASRRGGTDTQYF
TGTGCCAGTCGGAGGGGTGGCACAGATACGCAGTATTTT
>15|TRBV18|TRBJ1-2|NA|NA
CASSPKLTGNYGYTF
TGTGCCAGCTCACCAAAGCTCACAGGGAACTATGGCTACACCTTC
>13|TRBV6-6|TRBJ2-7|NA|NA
CASSMDWSYEQYF
TGTGCCAGCAGCATGGACTGGTCCTACGAGCAGTACTTC
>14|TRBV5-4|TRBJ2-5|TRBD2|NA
CASSWGLGGETQYF
TGTGCCAGCAGCTGGGGACTAGGTGGAGAGACCCAGTACTTC
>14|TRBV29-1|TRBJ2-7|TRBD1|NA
CSVEHRDRPYEQYF
TGCAGCGTTGAACACCGGGACAGGCCCTACGAGCAGTACTTC
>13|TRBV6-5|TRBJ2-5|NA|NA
CASSYTGKETQYF
TGTGCCAGCAGTTATACAGGGAAAGAGACCCAGTACTTC
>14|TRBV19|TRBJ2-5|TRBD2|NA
CASALGLAQETQYF
TGTGCCAGTGCTCTGGGACTAGCGCAAGAGACCCAGTACTTC
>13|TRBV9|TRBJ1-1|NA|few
CASSDRVRTEAFF
TGTGCCAGCAGCGACAGGGTGCGCACTGAAGCTTTCTTT
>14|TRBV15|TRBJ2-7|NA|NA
CATSRGLEIYEQYF
TGTGCCACCAGCAGAGGGCTAGAAATATACGAGCAGTACTTC
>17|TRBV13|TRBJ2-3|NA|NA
CASSLPLAGGVTDTQYF
TGTGCCAGCAGCTTACCACTAGCAGGAGGTGTTACAGATACGCAGTATTTT
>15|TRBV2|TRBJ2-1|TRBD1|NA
CASSPGQGVRNEQFF
TGTGCCAGCAGTCCGGGACAGGGGGTCCGGAATGAGCAGTTCTTC
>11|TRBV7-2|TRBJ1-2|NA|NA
CALARGNGYTF
TGTGCCCTTGCGCGGGGGAATGGCTACACCTTC
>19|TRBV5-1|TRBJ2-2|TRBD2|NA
CASSPPVRLAGGQAGELFF
TGCGCCAGCAGCCCCCCAGTCCGACTAGCGGGGGGGCAAGCCGGGGAGCTGTTTTTT
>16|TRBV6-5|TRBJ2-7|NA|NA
CASSYWGGTEGGEQYF
TGTGCCAGCAGTTACTGGGGCGGGACAGAGGGGGGAGAGCAGTACTTC
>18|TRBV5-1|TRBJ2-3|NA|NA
CASSPRHKDPRVTDTQYF
TGCGCCAGCAGCCCGAGACATAAGGATCCCCGAGTCACAGATACGCAGTATTTT
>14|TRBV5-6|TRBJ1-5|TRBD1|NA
CASSPAGGNQPQHF
TGTGCCAGCAGCCCCGCAGGGGGGAATCAGCCCCAGCATTTT
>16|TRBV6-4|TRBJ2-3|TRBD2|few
CASSAVSGRATDTQYF
TGTGCCAGCAGTGCCGTTAGCGGGAGGGCCACAGATACGCAGTATTTT